This is a list of T cell receptor beta chains from one sample in a study of cytomegalovirus exposure and HLA in healthy donors. Measured with immunoSEQ multiplex PCR; TCRdb has only the in-frame clones, and not every one. This table holds around 190,000 clones, 81% found once. The sequencing sample was made of PBMCs. These receptors were taken from a man aged 35 to 55 in good health and CMV-seropositive. The CDR3 runs from the conserved cysteine through the conserved F or W. Fields, in order: CDR3 DNA, CDR3 protein, J gene, D gene, clone size, V gene. A D gene is named only where the DNA matches it firmly. The listing skips clone size in some rows; elsewhere it reads once, few, many or a size class.

TGTGCCAGTAGCAGACAGGGTGAAAAGTACTTC CASSRQGEKYF TRBJ2-5 TRBD1 . TRBV19
TGTGCCAGCAGCCCGGACTACTACAATGAGCAGTTCTTC CASSPDYYNEQFF TRBJ2-1 . . TRBV4-2
TGTGCCAGCAGCGGCGGGTTAGGGTGGAGGAATCAGCCCCAGCATTTT CASSGGLGWRNQPQHF TRBJ1-5 . . TRBV28
TGTGCCAGCAGCCAGATTAGACAGGGAAATCAGCCCCAGCATTTT CASSQIRQGNQPQHF TRBJ1-5 TRBD1 . TRBV5-6
TGCGCCAGCAGTCAACAGTACTACTCTGGAAACACCATATATTTT CASSQQYYSGNTIYF TRBJ1-3 . . TRBV23-1
TGTGCCAGCAGCCCCGGAGGTAGCGGGCCCCTTAACCTCGAGCAGTACTTC CASSPGGSGPLNLEQYF TRBJ2-7 TRBD2 many TRBV11-3
TGTGCCATCAGTGACGCCGGGGAGCTGTTTTTT CAISDAGELFF TRBJ2-2 . . TRBV10-3
TGTGCCAGCAGTGTGTCAGGGGATTCACCCCTCCACTTT CASSVSGDSPLHF TRBJ1-6 . . TRBV6-1
TGCGCCAGCAGCTGGGGCGGGGGAAATCACGAGCAGTACTTC CASSWGGGNHEQYF TRBJ2-7 TRBD2 . TRBV10-2
TGTGCCAGCATCTCCGCGGGGGGCGCAGTGGCTGGCTACACCTTC CASISAGGAVAGYTF TRBJ1-2 . . TRBV28
TGTGCCAGCTCACCACAACAAGCAGGGGGCAACGATTCACCCCTCCACTTT CASSPQQAGGNDSPLHF TRBJ1-6 TRBD1 . TRBV18
TGTGCCAGCAGTCGAGGGGGCCTAGCCAAAAACATTCAGTACTTC CASSRGGLAKNIQYF TRBJ2-4 TRBD1 . TRBV6-5
TGCGCCAGCAGCCTAGCGGGACAGGGGGACATTCCCTACGAGCAGTACTTC CASSLAGQGDIPYEQYF TRBJ2-7 TRBD1 . TRBV5-1
TGTGCCAGCGGCCGGGACAATAGAAACACCGGGGAGCTGTTTTTT CASGRDNRNTGELFF TRBJ2-2 . . TRBV6-1
TGTGCCAGCAGTTTCTTTCTAGCGGGAGTTGGGGAGACCCAGTACTTC CASSFFLAGVGETQYF TRBJ2-5 TRBD2 . TRBV6-5
TGTGCCAGCAGCCCCACAGGGGTAGAGTCCTCTGCGCAGTTCTTC CASSPTGVESSAQFF TRBJ2-1 TRBD1 . TRBV9
TGTGCCAGCAGTTACTCTCCCCCACTAGGGATTGATACGCAGTATTTT CASSYSPPLGIDTQYF TRBJ2-3 . few TRBV6-5
TGTGCCAGCAGCGCTAAGGGGGGGAAACCCTACAATGAGCAGTTCTTC CASSAKGGKPYNEQFF TRBJ2-1 . . TRBV21-1
TGTGCCATCAGACTAGCGGGGGTAGCAGATACGCAGTATTTT CAIRLAGVADTQYF TRBJ2-3 TRBD2 . TRBV10-3
TGTGCCAGGAGGGCCCTCAACGAGCAGTACTTC CARRALNEQYF TRBJ2-7 . . TRBV6-4
TGTGCCAGCAGCCAAGATCTGCAGATGAACACTGAAGCTTTCTTT CASSQDLQMNTEAFF TRBJ1-1 . . TRBV4-2
TGTGCCAGCTCACCACTGGGCCAGAACACCGGGGAGCTGTTTTTT CASSPLGQNTGELFF TRBJ2-2 . . TRBV18
TGCGCCAGCAGCCAAGAGAGACAGGCCGTGGACACCATATATTTT CASSQERQAVDTIYF TRBJ1-3 . . TRBV4-1
TGTGCCAGCAGTGAAGGGTCGGGGTACACTAGCAATCAGCCCCAGCATTTT CASSEGSGYTSNQPQHF TRBJ1-5 . . TRBV6-1
TGTGCCATCAGTGGGAGCGGTCCTGGCACAGATACGCAGTATTTT CAISGSGPGTDTQYF TRBJ2-3 . . TRBV10-3
TGCGCCAGCAGCTTGGAGACGGGACAGGGTGGTAAAGCTTTCTTT CASSLETGQGGKAFF TRBJ1-1 TRBD1 . TRBV5-1
TGTGCCAGCAGCTTGCTTCGGGACAGGGGAAACACCATATATTTT CASSLLRDRGNTIYF TRBJ1-3 TRBD1 . TRBV11-2
TGTGCCAGCAAGCGGGGGGCGCTTCCTTATGGCTACACCTTC CASKRGALPYGYTF TRBJ1-2 . . TRBV6-1
TGTGCCAGCCGCCGGACAGGGGAGGATTACGAGCAGTACTTC CASRRTGEDYEQYF TRBJ2-7 TRBD1 . TRBV25-1
TGCGCCAGCAGCCGGGGAGGGGGGGCTCGGGATGAAAAACTGTTTTTT CASSRGGGARDEKLFF TRBJ1-4 . . TRBV4-1
TGTGCCAGCAGCATTACCGGGACAGGGGCTACTGAAGCTTTCTTT CASSITGTGATEAFF TRBJ1-1 TRBD1 . TRBV5-8
TGTGCCAGCAGCCCCGGACTCTCACCCCTCCACTTT CASSPGLSPLHF TRBJ1-6 . once TRBV7-2
TGCGCCAGCAGCTGGGGGGGCGGGGTATCTAACAATGAGCAGTTCTTC CASSWGGGVSNNEQFF TRBJ2-1 . . TRBV5-1
TGTGCCAGCAGTTACTCGGGGGGAAGCACAGATACGCAGTATTTT CASSYSGGSTDTQYF TRBJ2-3 . . TRBV6-6
TGTGCCAGCAGCGTTCCAAATACAGTTTATGGCTACACCTTC CASSVPNTVYGYTF TRBJ1-2 . . TRBV5-6
TGTGCCAGCAGCCCCAGGGTAGGGAAAGAAGACGAGCAGTACTTC CASSPRVGKEDEQYF TRBJ2-7 . once TRBV9
TGTGCCAGTACCCCAAAACAGGGTACCACAGATACGCAGTATTTT CASTPKQGTTDTQYF TRBJ2-3 . . TRBV19
TGTGCCAGCAGCCCCCTTAGCGGGAGAGGGACCGGGGAGCTGTTTTTT CASSPLSGRGTGELFF TRBJ2-2 TRBD2 few TRBV5-6
TGTGCCAGCGGCGAAACGGGACAATCCTACGAGCAGTACTTC CASGETGQSYEQYF TRBJ2-7 . . TRBV2
TGTGCCAGCAGTGGACAGGGGGCCACCGGGGAGCTGTTTTTT CASSGQGATGELFF TRBJ2-2 TRBD1 . TRBV2
TGTGCCAGCAGTTCTCCCAGCACAGATACGCAGTATTTT CASSSPSTDTQYF TRBJ2-3 . . TRBV28
TGTGCCAGCAGTTACACCGATTCACCCCTCCACTTT CASSYTDSPLHF TRBJ1-6 . . TRBV2
TGTGCCTGGAGTGTAACCGGGACTCAAACCGGGGAGCTGTTTTTT CAWSVTGTQTGELFF TRBJ2-2 . . TRBV30
TGTGCCAGTTACACGGGGGACACGGGCGAACAGCGGGACAGGTACGAGCAGTACTTC CASYTGDTGEQRDRYEQYF TRBJ2-7 . once TRBV19
TGTGCCAGCAGCCCCCGTTGGGGGGGGGCGGGGGAGCAGTTCTTC CASSPRWGGAGEQFF TRBJ2-1 . . TRBV27
TGTGCCACCAGCAGAGATCTCGGAGGTCGGAACACTGAAGCTTTCTTT CATSRDLGGRNTEAFF TRBJ1-1 . . TRBV15
TGTGCCATCAGTGACTTGGCAGGCAACTATGGCTACACCTTC CAISDLAGNYGYTF TRBJ1-2 . . TRBV6-5
TGTGCTAGTGGTGCCGGGGACAGGGCCCAGGGACTGTTTTTT CASGAGDRAQGLFF TRBJ1-4 TRBD1 . TRBV12-5
TGTGCCAGCAGTTATGCTTATTATGCGAGCGAGCAGTACTTC CASSYAYYASEQYF TRBJ2-7 . . TRBV6-5
TGTGCCAGCAGCACCCGGGACAGGGAGACCCAGTACTTC CASSTRDRETQYF TRBJ2-5 TRBD1 . TRBV11-3
TGTGCCAGCAGAACTAGCGGGAGCGACGAGCAGTACTTC CASRTSGSDEQYF TRBJ2-7 TRBD2 once TRBV7-8
TGTGCCAGCAGCCTCAGGACAGGGTGGTATAATGAGCAGTTCTTC CASSLRTGWYNEQFF TRBJ2-1 TRBD1 once TRBV7-2
TGCAGTGCTAGAGGAACTTACGAGCAGTACTTC CSARGTYEQYF TRBJ2-7 . . TRBV20-1
TGTGCCAGCAGCTTGGGACACCACTCCTACGAGCAGTACTTC CASSLGHHSYEQYF TRBJ2-7 . . TRBV7-9
TGTGCCAGCAGCTCCCCGAGTACGGGGGGGACGTCCGGGGCCAACGTCCTGACTTTC CASSSPSTGGTSGANVLTF TRBJ2-6 TRBD2 . TRBV5-6